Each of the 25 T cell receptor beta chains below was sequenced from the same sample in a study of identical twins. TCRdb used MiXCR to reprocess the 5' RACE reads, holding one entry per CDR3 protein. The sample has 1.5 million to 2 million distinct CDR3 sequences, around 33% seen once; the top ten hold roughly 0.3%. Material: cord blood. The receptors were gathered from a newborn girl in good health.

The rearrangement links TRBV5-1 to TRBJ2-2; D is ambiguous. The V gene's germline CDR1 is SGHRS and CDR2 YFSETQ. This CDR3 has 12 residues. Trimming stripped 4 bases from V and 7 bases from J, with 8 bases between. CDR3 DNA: TGCGCCAGCAGCAAACGTAGCGGGGAGCTGTTTTTT. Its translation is CASSKRSGELFF.

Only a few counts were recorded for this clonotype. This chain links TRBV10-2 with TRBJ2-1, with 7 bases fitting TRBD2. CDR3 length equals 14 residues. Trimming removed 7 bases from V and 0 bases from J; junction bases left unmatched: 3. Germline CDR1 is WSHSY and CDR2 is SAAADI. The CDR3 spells CASKRDYSYNEQFF. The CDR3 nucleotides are TGCGCCAGCAAGCGGGACTACTCCTACAATGAGCAGTTCTTC.

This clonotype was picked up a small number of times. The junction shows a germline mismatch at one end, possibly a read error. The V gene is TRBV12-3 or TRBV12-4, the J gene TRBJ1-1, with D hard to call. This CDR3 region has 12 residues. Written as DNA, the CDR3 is TGTGCCAGCGGTTTAAGGGCCACTGAAGCTTTCTTT. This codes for CASGLRATEAFF.

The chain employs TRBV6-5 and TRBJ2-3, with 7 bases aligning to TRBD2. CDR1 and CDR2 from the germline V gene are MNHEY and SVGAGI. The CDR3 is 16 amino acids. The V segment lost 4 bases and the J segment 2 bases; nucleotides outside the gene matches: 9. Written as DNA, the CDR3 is TGTGCCAGCAGTTTCGCCGGGACTACCTACACAGATACGCAGTATTTT. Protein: CASSFAGTTYTDTQYF.

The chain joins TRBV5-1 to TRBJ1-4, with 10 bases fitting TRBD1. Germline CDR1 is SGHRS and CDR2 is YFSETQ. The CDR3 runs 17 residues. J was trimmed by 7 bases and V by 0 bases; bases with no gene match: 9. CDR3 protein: CASSLAGLGTGVEKLFF. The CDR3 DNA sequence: TGCGCCAGCAGCTTGGCCGGCCTGGGGACAGGGGTTGAAAAACTGTTTTTT.

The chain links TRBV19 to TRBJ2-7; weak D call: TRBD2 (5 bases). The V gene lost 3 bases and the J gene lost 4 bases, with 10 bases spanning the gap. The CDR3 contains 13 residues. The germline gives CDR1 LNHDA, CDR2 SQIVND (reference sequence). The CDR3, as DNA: TGTGCCAGTAGTATCCGCGGGTTTTACGAGCAGTACTTC. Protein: CASSIRGFYEQYF.

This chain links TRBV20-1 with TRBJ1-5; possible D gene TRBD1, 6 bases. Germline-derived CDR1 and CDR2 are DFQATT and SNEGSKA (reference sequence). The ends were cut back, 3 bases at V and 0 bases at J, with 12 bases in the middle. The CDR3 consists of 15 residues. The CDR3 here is CSASWTDYSNQPQHF. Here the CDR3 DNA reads TGCAGTGCTAGTTGGACAGATTATAGCAATCAGCCCCAGCATTTT.

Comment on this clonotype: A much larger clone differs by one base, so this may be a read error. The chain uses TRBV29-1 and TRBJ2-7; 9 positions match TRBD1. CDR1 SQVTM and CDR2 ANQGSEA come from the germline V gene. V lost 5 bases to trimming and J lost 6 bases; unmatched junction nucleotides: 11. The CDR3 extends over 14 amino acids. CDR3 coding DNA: TGCAGCGTTTCCGGAGGGACAGGGATATTCGAGCAGTACTTC. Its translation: CSVSGGTGIFEQYF.

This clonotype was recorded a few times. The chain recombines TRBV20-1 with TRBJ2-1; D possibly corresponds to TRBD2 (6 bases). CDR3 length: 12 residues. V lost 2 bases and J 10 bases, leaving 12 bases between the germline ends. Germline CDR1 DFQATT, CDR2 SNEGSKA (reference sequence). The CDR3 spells CSARSAAGEQFF. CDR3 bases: TGCAGTGCTAGATCGGCGGCGGGAGAGCAGTTCTTC.

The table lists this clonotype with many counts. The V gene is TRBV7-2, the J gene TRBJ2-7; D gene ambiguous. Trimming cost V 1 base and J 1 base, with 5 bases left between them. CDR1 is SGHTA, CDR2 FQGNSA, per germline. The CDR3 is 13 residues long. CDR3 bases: TGTGCCAGCAGCTTAGGATGGTCCTACGAGCAGTACTTC. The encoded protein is CASSLGWSYEQYF. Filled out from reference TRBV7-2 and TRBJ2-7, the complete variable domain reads GAGVSQSPSNKVTEKGKDVELRCDPISGHTALYWYRQSLGQGLEFLIYFQGNSAPDKSGLPSDRFSAERTGGSVSTLTIQRTQQEDSAVYLCASSLGWSYEQYFGPGTRLTVT.

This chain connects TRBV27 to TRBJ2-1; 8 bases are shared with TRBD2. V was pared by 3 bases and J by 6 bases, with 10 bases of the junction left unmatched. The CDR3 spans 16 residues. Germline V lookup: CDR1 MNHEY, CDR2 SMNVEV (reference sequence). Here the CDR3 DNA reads TGTGCCAGCAGTTTCTGGACTAGCCAATGGCCCAATGAGCAGTTCTTC. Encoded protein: CASSFWTSQWPNEQFF.

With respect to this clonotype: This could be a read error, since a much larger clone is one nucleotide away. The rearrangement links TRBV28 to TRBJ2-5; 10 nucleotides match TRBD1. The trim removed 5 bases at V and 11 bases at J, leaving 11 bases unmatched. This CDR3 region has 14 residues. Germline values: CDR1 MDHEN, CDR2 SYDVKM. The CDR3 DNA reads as TGTGCCAGCAGTCACCTGACAGGGGGCAATGAGCAGTACTTC. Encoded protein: CASSHLTGGNEQYF.

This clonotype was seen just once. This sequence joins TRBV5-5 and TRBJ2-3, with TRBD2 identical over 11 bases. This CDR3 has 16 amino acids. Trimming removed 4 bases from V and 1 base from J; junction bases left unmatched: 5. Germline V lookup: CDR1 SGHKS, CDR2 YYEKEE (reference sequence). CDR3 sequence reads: CASSGAGLAGTDTQYF. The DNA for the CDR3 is TGTGCCAGCAGCGGGGCGGGACTAGCGGGCACAGATACGCAGTATTTT.

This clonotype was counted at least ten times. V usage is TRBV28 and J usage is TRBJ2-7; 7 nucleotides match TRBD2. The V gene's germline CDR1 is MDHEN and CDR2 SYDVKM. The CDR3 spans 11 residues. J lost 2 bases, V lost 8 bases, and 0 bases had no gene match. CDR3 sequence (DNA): TGTGCCAGCGGGAGGGCCTACGAGCAGTACTTC. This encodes CASGRAYEQYF.

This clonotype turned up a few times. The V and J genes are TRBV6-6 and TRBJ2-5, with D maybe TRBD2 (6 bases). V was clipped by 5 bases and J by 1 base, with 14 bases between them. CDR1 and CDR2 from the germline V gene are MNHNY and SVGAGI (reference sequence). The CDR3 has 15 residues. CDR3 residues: CASSAFMGLQETQYF. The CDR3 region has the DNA TGTGCCAGCAGTGCCTTTATGGGACTCCAAGAGACCCAGTACTTC.

CDR3 amino acids: CSARVASGSSYNEQFF. In DNA form, the CDR3 reads TGCAGTGCTAGAGTGGCTAGCGGCAGCTCCTACAATGAGCAGTTCTTC. V is TRBV20-1 and J is TRBJ2-1; 7 nucleotides align to TRBD2. The CDR3 sequence is 16 residues long. The V segment lost 1 base and the J segment 0 bases; nucleotides outside the gene matches: 6. Looked up from germline, CDR1 is DFQATT and CDR2 is SNEGSKA (reference sequence).

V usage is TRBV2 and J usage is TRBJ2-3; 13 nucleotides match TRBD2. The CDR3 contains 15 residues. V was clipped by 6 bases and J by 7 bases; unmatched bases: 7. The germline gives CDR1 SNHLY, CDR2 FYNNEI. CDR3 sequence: CASRTGTSGINTQYF. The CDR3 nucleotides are TGTGCCAGCAGAACCGGGACTAGCGGGATAAATACGCAGTATTTT. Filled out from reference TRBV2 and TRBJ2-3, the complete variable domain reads EPEVTQTPSHQVTQMGQEVILRCVPISNHLYFYWYRQILGQKVEFLVSFYNNEISEKSEIFDDQFSVERPDGSNFTLKIRSTKLEDSAMYFCASRTGTSGINTQYFGPGTRLTVL.

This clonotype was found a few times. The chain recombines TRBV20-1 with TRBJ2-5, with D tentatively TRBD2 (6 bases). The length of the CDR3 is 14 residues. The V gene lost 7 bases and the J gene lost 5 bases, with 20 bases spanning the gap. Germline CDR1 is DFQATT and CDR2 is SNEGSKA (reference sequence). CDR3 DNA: TGCAGTGGAGACGGACTAATCGGTTCGGAGACCCAGTACTTC. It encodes CSGDGLIGSETQYF.

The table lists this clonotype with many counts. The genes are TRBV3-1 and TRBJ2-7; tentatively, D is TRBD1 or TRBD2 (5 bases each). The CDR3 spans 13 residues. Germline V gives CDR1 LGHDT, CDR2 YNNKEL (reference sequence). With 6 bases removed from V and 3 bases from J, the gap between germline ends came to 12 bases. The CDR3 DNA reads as TGTGCCAGCAGTTCGGGGCCTTACTACGAGCAGTACTTC. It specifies CASSSGPYYEQYF.

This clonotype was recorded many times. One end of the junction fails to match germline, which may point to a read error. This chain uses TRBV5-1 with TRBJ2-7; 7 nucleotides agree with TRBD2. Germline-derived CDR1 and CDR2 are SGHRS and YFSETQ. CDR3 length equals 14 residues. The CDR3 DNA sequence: TGTGCCAGCAGCTCCGGGACTACATCCTACGAGCAGTACTTC. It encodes CASSSGTTSYEQYF.

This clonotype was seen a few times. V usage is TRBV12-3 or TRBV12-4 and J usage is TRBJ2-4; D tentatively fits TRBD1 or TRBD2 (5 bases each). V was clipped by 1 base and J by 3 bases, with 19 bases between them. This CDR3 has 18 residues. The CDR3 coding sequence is TGTGCCAGCAGTTTAGAGGCGACGGGACCCAAACACAAAAACATTCAGTACTTC. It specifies CASSLEATGPKHKNIQYF.

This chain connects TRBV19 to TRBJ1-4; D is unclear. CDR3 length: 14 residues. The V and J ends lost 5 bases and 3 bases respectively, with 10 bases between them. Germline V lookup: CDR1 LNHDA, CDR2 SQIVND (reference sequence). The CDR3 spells CASSSGEPNEKLFF. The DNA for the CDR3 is TGTGCCAGTAGTTCCGGGGAGCCTAATGAAAAACTGTTTTTT.

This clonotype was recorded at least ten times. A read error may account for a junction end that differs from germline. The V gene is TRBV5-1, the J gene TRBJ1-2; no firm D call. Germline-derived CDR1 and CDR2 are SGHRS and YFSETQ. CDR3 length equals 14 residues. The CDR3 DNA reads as TGTGCCAGCAGTTTGTGGGCAGTCAACTATGGCTACACCTTC. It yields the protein CASSLWAVNYGYTF.

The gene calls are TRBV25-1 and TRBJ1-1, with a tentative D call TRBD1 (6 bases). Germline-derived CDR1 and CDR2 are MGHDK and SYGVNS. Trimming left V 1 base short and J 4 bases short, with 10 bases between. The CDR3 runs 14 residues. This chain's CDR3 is CASSEWGASTEAFF. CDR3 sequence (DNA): TGTGCCAGCAGTGAATGGGGGGCGAGCACTGAAGCTTTCTTT.

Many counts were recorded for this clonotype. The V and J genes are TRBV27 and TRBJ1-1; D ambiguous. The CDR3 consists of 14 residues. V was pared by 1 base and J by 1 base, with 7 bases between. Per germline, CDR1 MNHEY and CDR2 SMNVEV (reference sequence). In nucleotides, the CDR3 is TGTGCCAGCAGTTTATTCGGCCGGAACACTGAAGCTTTCTTT. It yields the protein CASSLFGRNTEAFF.